This TCR beta chain was profiled in a study of beta chain features in type 1 diabetes. Study background: Healthy donors and patients showed comparable age, gender and cell yields. Study-level findings and limits: Whether TCRB rearrangement is influenced by HLA type was left unresolved in this analysis. When Type 1 diabetes patients were examined, their TCRB CDR3s proved moderately but significantly shorter in all four CD4+ subsets. When cDNA is sequenced, cells with high TCR expression could be over-represented.

As regards this clone: Its antigen remains unknown. Distinct nucleotide sequences in the sample also encode this CDR3.

This CDR3 contains 13 residues. Germline loops: CDR1 GTSNPN, CDR2 SVGIG (reference sequence). V was pared by 3 bases and J by 0 bases, with 6 bases between. As every portion of the isolated RNA was reverse transcribed, the sequencing read expressed TCRB transcripts. This table comes from immunoSEQ multiplex PCR, and its TCRdb copy is limited to in-frame clones, with some not included. The sample includes about 240,000 clones, roughly 14% of them seen just once. This clonotype originated in a man under 40 with type 1 diabetes. V gene TRBV30 combines with J gene TRBJ2-1, with D tentatively TRBD2 (6 bases). Sequencing was performed on naive CD4+ T cells from blood. The CDR3 is CAWRGGSYNEQFF. The CDR3 bases are TGTGCCTGGAGGGGGGGCTCCTACAATGAGCAGTTCTTC.